The rows below give T cell receptor beta chains drawn from one sample of a study of blood T cell repertoires in COVID-19. Clones were sequenced by immunoSEQ multiplex PCR, and TCRdb holds only the in-frame ones, with some missing. The table shows about 250,000 clones, with approximately 80% occurring only once. The sequencing input was peripheral blood. These receptors originate from a man in his forties or fifties with acute or convalescent COVID-19. The CDR3 runs from the conserved cysteine through the conserved F or W. D genes are given only for firm matches. Only some rows state a clone size, as once, few, many or a class for expanded clones.

size	D	J	V	DNA	CDR3
NA	NA	TRBJ1-1	TRBV13	TGTGCCAGCAGCTCACAGAACACTGAAGCTTTCTTT	CASSSQNTEAFF
NA	TRBD1	TRBJ2-7	TRBV18	TGTGCCAGCTCACCATCGGGACAGGGGAACTACGAGCAGTACTTC	CASSPSGQGNYEQYF
NA	NA	TRBJ2-3	TRBV11-2	TGTGCCAGCAGCTTTTCCAAAGATACGCAGTATTTT	CASSFSKDTQYF
NA	TRBD1	TRBJ2-7	TRBV10-3	TGTGCCATCAGCGAGGGACAGGCCTTCAGCGAGCAGTACTTC	CAISEGQAFSEQYF
NA	NA	TRBJ1-2	TRBV7-9	TGTGCCAGCAGCTTAGGAGACCTCGAGAGGGGCTACACCTTC	CASSLGDLERGYTF
NA	TRBD2	TRBJ2-2	TRBV25-1	TGTGCCAGCATGGAGACTAGCGGGACGAATCCAAACACCGGGGAGCTGTTTTTT	CASMETSGTNPNTGELFF
NA	NA	TRBJ2-7	TRBV7-3	TGTGCCAGCAGCTCGAGTGCGGCCGCGGACGAGCAGTACTTC	CASSSSAAADEQYF
NA	NA	TRBJ2-1	TRBV19	TGTGCCAGTAGTATCCTCTCGGAGCAGTTCTTC	CASSILSEQFF
NA	TRBD2	TRBJ2-7	TRBV6-2/TRBV6-3	TGTGCCAGCAGTTGGGGCGGGAGTGCGTACGAGCAGTACTTC	CASSWGGSAYEQYF
NA	NA	TRBJ1-4	TRBV9	TGTGCCAGCAGCGTACAGGATGCAACTAATGAAAAACTGTTTTTT	CASSVQDATNEKLFF
NA	TRBD1	TRBJ1-2	TRBV19	TGTGCCAGTAGCGACAGGGATCTTAAAGCTGGCTACACCTTC	CASSDRDLKAGYTF
once	NA	TRBJ2-3	TRBV5-1	TGCGCCAGCAAACGAAGCAGGGTTTACACAGATACGCAGTATTTT	CASKRSRVYTDTQYF
few	NA	TRBJ1-2	TRBV9	TGTGCCAGCAGCGCGGGTAACTATGGCTACACCTTC	CASSAGNYGYTF
NA	NA	TRBJ2-7	TRBV7-2	TGTGCCAGCAGCTTACTTCGGGGGTTTGGTTACGAGCAGTACTTC	CASSLLRGFGYEQYF
few	NA	TRBJ1-2	TRBV27	TGTGCCAGCAGTCGGGTGGCGGGTATACAGGGCTACACCTTC	CASSRVAGIQGYTF
NA	NA	TRBJ1-4	TRBV19	TGTGCCAGTAATCCCGGGTATAATGAAAAACTGTTTTTT	CASNPGYNEKLFF
NA	TRBD1	TRBJ2-2	TRBV7-8	TGTGCCAGCAGCGCCGCAGGGGGCGCATGGTCCGGGGAGCTGTTTTTT	CASSAAGGAWSGELFF
NA	NA	TRBJ1-1	TRBV27	TGTGCCAGCAGTCAGCAGGGGCAGGACACTGAAGCTTTCTTT	CASSQQGQDTEAFF
NA	NA	TRBJ2-2	TRBV29-1	TGCAGCGCTGATACGGGGAACACCGGGGAGCTGTTTTTT	CSADTGNTGELFF
NA	NA	TRBJ1-4	TRBV3-1/TRBV3-2	TGTGCCAGCAGCCAAGAGTTCGGCAGGGGTAGTGAAAAACTGTTTTTT	CASSQEFGRGSEKLFF
NA	TRBD2	TRBJ2-3	TRBV7-8	TGTGCCAGCAGCTTAGGGGTCGCGGGAGCTGGAGATACGCAGTATTTT	CASSLGVAGAGDTQYF
NA	TRBD2	TRBJ2-5	TRBV7-2	TGTGCCAGCAGCCCCCCTAGCGGGAGAGGGGAGACCCAGTACTTC	CASSPPSGRGETQYF
NA	TRBD2	TRBJ2-7	TRBV5-6	TGTGCCAGCAGCTTGGGGGAGCTACTAGCGCGATCGAGCTCCTACGAGCAGTACTTC	CASSLGELLARSSSYEQYF